The next 9 T cell receptor beta chains were all read from a single sample in a study of T cell repertoires and Cas9 in healthy adults. Assay: immunoSEQ multiplex PCR; the TCRdb copy retains only in-frame clones and omits some. This table has 20,000 to 25,000 clones, roughly nine tenths appearing once. Sequencing was done on a sample of CD4+ effector T cells (CD127+, CD25-, CD137-, CD154-) from PBMCs; culture status not recorded. These TCRs come from a human donor in good health.

This CDR3 is CASSLVMNTEAFF. CDR3 DNA: TGTGCCAGCAGCTTAGTCATGAACACTGAAGCTTTCTTT. J is TRBJ1-1 and V is TRBV11-2; D not resolved. V dropped 1 base and J dropped 0 bases, with 3 bases sitting between them. This CDR3 region has 13 residues. In germline, CDR1 is SGHAT, CDR2 FQNNGV.

The V call is TRBV27, the J call TRBJ2-7; unclear D gene. The germline gives CDR1 MNHEY, CDR2 SMNVEV (reference sequence). This CDR3 spans 16 amino acids. Trimming removed 4 bases from V and 2 bases from J, with 18 bases in between. CDR3 loop: CASSSPPGKKTYEQYF. CDR3 DNA sequence: TGTGCCAGCAGTTCTCCGCCAGGAAAGAAGACCTACGAGCAGTACTTC.

V gene TRBV4-3 combines with J gene TRBJ1-5, with D possibly matching TRBD1 (5 bases). Per germline, CDR1 LGHNA and CDR2 YSLEER. V lost 0 bases, J lost 5 bases, and 14 bases lay in between. The CDR3 is 16 amino acids. In nucleotides, the CDR3 is TGCGCCAGCAGCCAAGAGATAACTGACAGTTATCAGCCCCAGCATTTT. Translation: CASSQEITDSYQPQHF.

This sequence joins TRBV6-4 and TRBJ2-3; the D is unclear. V shed 4 bases and J shed 0 bases, with 5 bases lying between them. The CDR3 has 13 amino acids. Germline V lookup: CDR1 MRHNA, CDR2 SNTAGT. CDR3 in amino acids: CASSVGSTDTQYF. The CDR3 region has the DNA TGTGCCAGCAGTGTCGGGAGCACAGATACGCAGTATTTT.

V is TRBV7-6 and J is TRBJ2-2; no reliable D call. V was trimmed by 8 bases and J by 6 bases, leaving 16 bases between them. From germline, CDR1 is SGHVS and CDR2 FNYEAQ. The CDR3 consists of 14 residues. CDR3 DNA: TGTGCCAGCGGGCTGCGGAATGGCCCCGGGGAGCTGTTTTTT. Its translation: CASGLRNGPGELFF.

The V call is TRBV5-1, the J call TRBJ2-5, with 9 bases that match TRBD2. There are 14 residues in the CDR3. The V gene end was trimmed by 4 bases and the J gene end by 2 bases; junction bases not matched to a gene: 3. The germline V gene has CDR1 SGHRS and CDR2 YFSETQ. The CDR3 DNA follows: TGCGCCAGCAGCATCACTAGCGGGCAAGAGACCCAGTACTTC. Translated, it gives CASSITSGQETQYF.

This rearrangement joins TRBV28 to TRBJ1-5; D possibly corresponds to TRBD1 (5 bases). The CDR3 length is 16 residues. V was pared by 6 bases and J by 6 bases, with 21 bases between. Germline V lookup: CDR1 MDHEN, CDR2 SYDVKM. CDR3 loop: CASRDGGGGAGQPQHF. CDR3 coding DNA: TGTGCCAGCAGGGACGGGGGAGGAGGAGCGGGTCAGCCCCAGCATTTT.

The rearrangement links TRBV6-6 to TRBJ1-4, with 8 bases matching TRBD1. The germline gives CDR1 MNHNY, CDR2 SVGAGI (reference sequence). The V and J ends lost 5 bases and 7 bases, in that order; junction bases with no gene match: 9. The CDR3 runs to 15 residues. The CDR3 DNA follows: TGTGCCAGCAGTCGTGACAGGGGTAGGGCTGAAAAACTGTTTTTT. The encoded protein is CASSRDRGRAEKLFF.

The chain is built from TRBV11-2 and TRBJ2-5, with D perhaps matching TRBD1 (6 bases). The CDR3 sequence is 14 residues long. The V end was cut by 7 bases, the J end by 9 bases, with 21 bases between. Germline V gives CDR1 SGHAT, CDR2 FQNNGV. The CDR3 protein is CASNLGPGAGAQYF. The CDR3 DNA reads as TGTGCCAGCAACCTAGGGCCAGGGGCAGGGGCCCAGTACTTC.